This T cell receptor beta chain was profiled in a study of blood T cell repertoires in COVID-19. Study summary: The samples span acute and convalescent COVID-19 from the United States, Italy and Spain.

The CDR3 length is 15 residues. V shed 8 bases and J shed 3 bases, with 16 bases lying between them. Germline CDR1 is MNHEY and CDR2 is SVGAGI. Using immunoSEQ multiplex PCR, the repertoire was profiled, and TCRdb retains in-frame clones only, with some absent. The table lists 50,000 to 70,000 clones, about 90% of them singletons. The sequencing input was peripheral blood. The chain has TRBV6-5 and TRBJ2-2; D call uncertain. The sequence derives from a man aged 60-69 years with active or convalescent COVID-19. CDR3 coding DNA: TGTGCCAGCCGTCCGGATTTTCGGGACACCGGGGAGCTGTTTTTT. Amino acids: CASRPDFRDTGELFF.